This entry concerns a single T cell receptor beta chain. Its antigen is currently unknown. The study ran its PCR with 60 Vbeta and 13 Jbeta primers. Clones were sequenced by immunoSEQ multiplex PCR, and TCRdb holds only the in-frame ones, with some missing. The table includes a few hundred thousand clones, approximately 80% detected once. CDR3 size: 13 residues. Trimming removed 5 bases at V and 3 bases at J, with 10 bases between. CDR1 is LNHDA and CDR2 is SQIVND in the germline V gene (reference sequence). This sample was taken from a study of cytomegalovirus exposure and HLA in healthy donors. Study at large: Approximately 200 million T cells yielded 100 million or so unique TCR beta sequences in earlier analysis.

Study-level points and caveats: TCR beta sequences reportedly predicted most subjects' HLA-A and HLA-B alleles accurately. Many donors carried some public TCRs, although rarity characterized most TCR sequences. Researchers counted 180 or so TCR beta chains as cytomegalovirus-associated.

This TCR derives from a man aged 40-55 years in good health and CMV-seronegative. The chain employs TRBV19 and TRBJ2-5; D not certain. The sample taken for sequencing was PBMCs. The CDR3 DNA sequence: TGTGCCAGTAGTTTAGGGCATGAAGAGACCCAGTACTTC. Translating it yields CASSLGHEETQYF.